The TCR beta chain described here comes from a study of early T cells in non-severe SARS-CoV-2 infection. The CDR3 extends over 14 amino acids. Germline CDR1 reads SGHTA; CDR2 reads FQGNSA. V lost 3 bases and J 6 bases, leaving 9 bases between the germline ends. The protocol attached unique molecular identifiers to individual cDNA molecules. Each CDR3 protein is one row after TCRdb ran MiXCR on the 5' RACE reads. The table shows just over 95,000 distinct CDR3 sequences, with roughly 9.6% occurring only once. In this sample, this clonotype turned up a few times. The genes are TRBV7-2 and TRBJ1-6, with D maybe TRBD1 (5 bases). Sequenced here: whole blood, sampled at baseline. The clonotype was recovered from an adult who was a healthcare worker with PCR-confirmed SARS-CoV-2 infection or an uninfected control (not recorded which). The CDR3 sequence: CASSLRGPNSPLHF. The CDR3 DNA reads as TGTGCCAGCAGCTTGAGGGGACCTAATTCACCCCTCCACTTT.